The T cell receptor (beta chain) described here comes from a study of T-cell reconstitution after alpha-beta-depleted transplantation in children. Preparation of the TCRbeta library was carried out with unique molecular identifiers. Using its own MiXCR run on the PCR reads, TCRdb lists one record per CDR3 protein. The repertoire holds around 600,000 distinct CDR3 sequences, with 10% to 13% as singletons. This CDR3 is built from 13 residues. V shed 3 bases and J 7 bases; nucleotides not matched to a gene: 4. Germline CDR1 and CDR2: MDHEN and SYDVKM. Only a few counts were recorded for this clonotype. Sample: PBMCs from the stem cell graft donor, taken from the stem cell graft. This sequence was found in a human donor who donated a stem cell graft to a child with acute myeloid leukemia. The chain combines TRBV28 with TRBJ2-5, with TRBD1 matching 8 bases. The chain's CDR3 is CASSFQGAGTQYF. The CDR3 bases are TGTGCCAGCAGTTTTCAGGGGGCCGGGACCCAGTACTTC.